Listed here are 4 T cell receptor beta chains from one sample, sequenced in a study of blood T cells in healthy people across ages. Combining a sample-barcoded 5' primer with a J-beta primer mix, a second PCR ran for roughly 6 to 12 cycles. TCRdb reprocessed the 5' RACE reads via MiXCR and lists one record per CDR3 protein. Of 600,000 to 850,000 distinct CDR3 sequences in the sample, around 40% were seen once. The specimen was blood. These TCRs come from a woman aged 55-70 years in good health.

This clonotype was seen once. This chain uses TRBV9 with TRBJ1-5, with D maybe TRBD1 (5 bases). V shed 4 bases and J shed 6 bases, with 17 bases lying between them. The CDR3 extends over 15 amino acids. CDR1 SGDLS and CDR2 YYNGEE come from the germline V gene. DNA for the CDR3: TGTGCCAGCAGCATGGGCTTTGGCCAGGGTCAGCCCCAGCATTTT. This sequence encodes CASSMGFGQGQPQHF.

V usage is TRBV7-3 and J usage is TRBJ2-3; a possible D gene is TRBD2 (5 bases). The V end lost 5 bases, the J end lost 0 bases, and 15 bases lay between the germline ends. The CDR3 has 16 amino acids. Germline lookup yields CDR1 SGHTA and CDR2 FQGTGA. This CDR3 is CASSPRGAPSTDTQYF. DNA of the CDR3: TGTGCCAGCAGCCCCCGGGGTGCTCCTAGCACAGATACGCAGTATTTT.

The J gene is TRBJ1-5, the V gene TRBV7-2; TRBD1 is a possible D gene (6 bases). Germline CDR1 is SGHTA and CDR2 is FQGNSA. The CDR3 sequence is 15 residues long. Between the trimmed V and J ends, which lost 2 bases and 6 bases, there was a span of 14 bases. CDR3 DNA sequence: TGTGCCAGCAGCTTATTGGCAGGGGTGAGTCAGCCCCAGCATTTT. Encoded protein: CASSLLAGVSQPQHF.

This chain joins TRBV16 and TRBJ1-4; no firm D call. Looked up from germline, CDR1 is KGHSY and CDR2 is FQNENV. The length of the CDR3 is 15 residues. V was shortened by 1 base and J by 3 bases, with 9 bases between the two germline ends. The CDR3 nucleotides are TGTGCCAGCAGCCAATTTTCGGATTCTAATGAAAAACTGTTTTTT. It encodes CASSQFSDSNEKLFF.